One and the same sample provided the 5 T cell receptor beta chains below, sequenced in a study of memory CD4+ T cells and cytomegalovirus serostatus. Libraries were prepared by immunoSEQ multiplex PCR; TCRdb keeps only in-frame clonotypes and omits some of them. The data contain under 55,000 clones, about four fifths of them singletons. The sort gate was single viable CD3+CD4+CD8-CD45RO+ cells for memory CD4+ T cells. Source material: memory CD4+ T cells from blood. The receptors were sampled from an adult in good health and CMV-seropositive.

The V and J genes are TRBV30 and TRBJ2-7; TRBD1 might be the D (6 bases). Germline assignment: CDR1 GTSNPN and CDR2 SVGIG (reference sequence). Trimming took off 7 bases at V and 2 bases at J, with 18 bases between the two ends. This CDR3 has 14 residues. CDR3 coding DNA: TGTGCCTTGAGGAGTCAGGGGAGCGCCTACGAGCAGTACTTC. It translates to CALRSQGSAYEQYF.

This clone was observed once. This chain uses TRBV19 with TRBJ1-4, with 12 bases fitting TRBD1. The V gene end was trimmed by 5 bases and the J gene end by 7 bases; junction bases not matched to a gene: 5. The CDR3 has 15 residues. Germline V gives CDR1 LNHDA, CDR2 SQIVND (reference sequence). CDR3 in amino acids: CASSLGTGGGEKLFF. The CDR3 nucleotides read TGTGCCAGTAGTCTCGGGACAGGGGGCGGTGAAAAACTGTTTTTT.

The chain combines TRBV7-3 with TRBJ2-3, with D perhaps being TRBD1 or TRBD2 (6 bases each). CDR3 size: 15 residues. From germline, CDR1 is SGHTA and CDR2 FQGTGA. The CDR3 loop is CAPAQPGGGLDTQYF. In DNA, the CDR3 is TGTGCACCAGCACAACCCGGGGGCGGACTCGATACGCAGTATTTT. Full variable domain (remainder filled in from reference TRBV7-3 and TRBJ2-3): GAGVSQTPSNKVTEKGKYVELRCDPISGHTALYWYRQSLGQGPEFLIYFQGTGAADDSGLPNDRFFAVRPEGSVSTLKIQRTERGDSAVYLCAPAQPGGGLDTQYFGPGTRLTVL.

This sequence joins TRBV2 and TRBJ2-5; TRBD1 is a possible D gene (5 bases). This CDR3 has 14 amino acids. V was clipped by 4 bases and J by 6 bases, with 15 bases between them. CDR1 is SNHLY and CDR2 is FYNNEI in the germline V gene. The chain's CDR3 is CASSAAETVKTQYF. The CDR3, as DNA: TGTGCCAGCAGTGCGGCGGAGACAGTTAAGACCCAGTACTTC.

The genes are TRBV2 and TRBJ2-1; 8 bases align to TRBD2. CDR3 length equals 13 residues. Losses at the gene ends were 9 bases for V and 8 bases for J; bases not matched to a gene: 9. Per germline, CDR1 SNHLY and CDR2 FYNNEI. CDR3 in DNA: TGTGCCAGTCCCGGGAGGGAGCGGGATGAGCAGTTCTTC. Protein product: CASPGRERDEQFF.